This TCR beta chain was documented in a study of graft-versus-host responses after intestinal transplantation. Findings and limits, study-wide: The recipient marrow held GvH clones, and some of them showed up first in ileum or blood. Early post-transplant declines in HvG were associated with peak levels of circulating GvH clones.

The CDR3 contains 13 residues. In germline, CDR1 is MNHNS, CDR2 SASEGT. V gave up 0 bases and J gave up 4 bases, with 6 bases separating them. TCRdb keeps only in-frame clones here, not all; method: immunoSEQ multiplex PCR. The data hold 80,000 to 100,000 clones, with 85% to 90% observed a single time. For this clone: Its antigen remains unidentified.

This clonotype originated in a human donor who received an intestinal transplant. The rearrangement joins TRBV6-1 to TRBJ1-2; D remains ambiguous. Specimen: unstimulated CD4+ T cells sorted from spleen or lymph node cells, collected before intestinal transplant. This CDR3 reads CASSEAPVYGYTF. In nucleotides, the CDR3 is TGTGCCAGCAGTGAAGCTCCGGTCTATGGCTACACCTTC.